The T cell receptor (beta chain) under discussion was sequenced for a study of T cells in Graves' hyperthyroidism and ophthalmopathy. Study as a whole: Before treatment of any kind, peripheral blood was taken at initial diagnosis.

Study results and limitations: In blood, most of the thyroid clonotypes expanded above 0.001 were also present.

Lactation, pregnancy, other autoimmune disease or uncontrolled infection led to exclusion of patients. Diagnosing involved the use of clinical symptoms, serum thyroxine and TRAb, thyroid ultrasound and orbital computed tomography. TCR beta CDR3 region amplification was performed from RNA transcripts. The HTBI primer set was used in a first-round RT-PCR of the TCR CDR3. TCRdb re-analysed the multiplex PCR reads in MiXCR, keeping a single row per CDR3 protein. The table records 600,000 to 850,000 distinct CDR3 sequences, about 17% of them present only once. V shed 0 bases, J shed 5 bases, and the junction held 3 bases outside the gene matches. This CDR3 comprises 15 residues. The germline gives CDR1 LGHNT, CDR2 FRNRAP. With respect to this clonotype: The antigen is undetermined.

The V gene is TRBV12-5, the J gene TRBJ2-2, with 7 nucleotides matching TRBD2. Sequencing was done on a sample of blood. The clonotype originates from a woman aged 45-65 years with Graves' hyperthyroidism that later progressed to Graves' ophthalmopathy. Here the CDR3 reads CASGLVLALTGELFF. The DNA for the CDR3 is TGTGCTAGTGGTTTGGTACTAGCGTTAACCGGGGAGCTGTTTTTT.